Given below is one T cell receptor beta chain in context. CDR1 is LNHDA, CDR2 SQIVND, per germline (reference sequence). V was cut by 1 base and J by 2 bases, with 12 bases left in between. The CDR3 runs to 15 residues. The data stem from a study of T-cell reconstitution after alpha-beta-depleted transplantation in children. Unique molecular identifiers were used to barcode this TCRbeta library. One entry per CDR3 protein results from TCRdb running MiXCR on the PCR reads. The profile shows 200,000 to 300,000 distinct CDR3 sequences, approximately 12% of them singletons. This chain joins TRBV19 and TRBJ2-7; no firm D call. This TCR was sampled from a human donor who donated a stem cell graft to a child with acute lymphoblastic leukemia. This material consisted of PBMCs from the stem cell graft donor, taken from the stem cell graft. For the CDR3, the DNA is TGTGCCAGTAGTATAGCGGCAGGCGAGACCTACGAGCAGTACTTC. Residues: CASSIAAGETYEQYF.